Listed here are 32 T cell receptor beta chains from one sample, sequenced in a study of cytomegalovirus exposure and HLA in healthy donors. Only in-frame clones appear in the TCRdb table, and some are missing; sequencing was by immunoSEQ multiplex PCR. The sample gives 130,000 to 150,000 clones, 75% to 90% of which show up once; about 9.9% is in the top ten. Input material: PBMCs. These receptor sequences come from a woman younger than 30 in good health and CMV-seropositive.

The chain joins TRBV5-1 to TRBJ2-7; D unclear. Trimming cost V 1 base and J 0 bases, with 5 bases left between them. Per the germline V gene, CDR1 is SGHRS and CDR2 is YFSETQ. The CDR3 extends over 13 amino acids. The chain's CDR3 is CASSLTVSYEQYF. The DNA of the CDR3 is TGCGCCAGCAGCTTGACAGTCTCCTACGAGCAGTACTTC.

The genes are TRBV6-5 and TRBJ1-2; TRBD1 might be the D (5 bases). The germline V gene encodes CDR1 MNHEY and CDR2 SVGAGI. This CDR3 comprises 15 residues. Between the trimmed V and J ends, which lost 1 base and 3 bases, there was a span of 12 bases. The CDR3 loop is CASSYWQGVHYGYTF. As DNA, the CDR3 is TGTGCCAGCAGTTACTGGCAGGGCGTACACTATGGCTACACCTTC.

This sequence joins TRBV7-6 and TRBJ1-5, with no clear D. The CDR3 has 13 amino acids. V lost 9 bases to trimming and J lost 0 bases, with 9 bases between them. Germline CDR1 SGHVS, CDR2 FNYEAQ. The CDR3, as DNA: TGTGCCAGGAGGCGGAATAGCAATCAGCCCCAGCATTTT. It encodes CARRRNSNQPQHF. The full variable domain, its missing parts supplied by reference TRBV7-6 and TRBJ1-5, is GAGVSQSPRYKVTKRGQDVALRCDPISGHVSLYWYRQALGQGPEFLTYFNYEAQQDKSGLPNDRFSAERPEGSISTLTIQRTEQRDSAMYRCARRRNSNQPQHFGDGTRLSIL.

The genes are TRBV12-5 and TRBJ2-3, with D possibly being TRBD1 (7 bases). The length of the CDR3 is 15 residues. The germline gives CDR1 LGHNT, CDR2 FRNRAP. V was shortened by 3 bases and J by 2 bases, with 12 bases between the two germline ends. Here the CDR3 reads CASGLRGTDTDTQYF. Here the CDR3 DNA reads TGTGCTAGTGGTTTACGCGGGACAGACACAGATACGCAGTATTTT.

This clone was picked up one time. The V gene is TRBV6-1, the J gene TRBJ1-5; tentatively, D is TRBD1 (6 bases). Germline V CDR1 and CDR2: MNHNS, SASEGT. Deletions cut 1 base from V and 0 bases from J, with 16 bases between. CDR3 length: 18 residues. The DNA for the CDR3 is TGTGCCAGCAGTGAAGTAAGCTGGGACACATATAGCAATCAGCCCCAGCATTTT. The encoded protein is CASSEVSWDTYSNQPQHF.

The table lists this clone with a count of one. V and J are TRBV4-2 and TRBJ2-7; 9 bases map to TRBD1. The CDR3 runs to 15 residues. V shed 1 base and J 2 bases; nucleotides not matched to a gene: 3. The germline CDR1 and CDR2 sequences are LGHNA and YNFKEQ. CDR3 in DNA: TGTGCCAGCAGCCAAGGGACAGGGGCAGCCTACGAGCAGTACTTC. Translating gives CASSQGTGAAYEQYF.

Here the CDR3 reads CASSSVDFSSLQVFLYGYTF. The CDR3 DNA follows: TGTGCCAGCAGTTCGGTGGACTTTTCTTCACTACAAGTGTTTCTCTATGGCTACACCTTC. The rearrangement uses TRBV28 and TRBJ1-2; D gene uncertain. Germline V gives CDR1 MDHEN, CDR2 SYDVKM. This CDR3 is 20 amino acids long. The ends were cut back, 4 bases at V and 4 bases at J, with 31 bases in the middle.

The rearrangement uses TRBV5-1 and TRBJ1-4, with 10 bases that match TRBD1. V shed 0 bases, J shed 7 bases, and the junction held 0 bases outside the gene matches. Looked up from germline, CDR1 is SGHRS and CDR2 is YFSETQ. CDR3 length equals 14 residues. The CDR3 region is CASSLGQGAEKLFF. CDR3 nucleotide sequence: TGCGCCAGCAGCTTGGGACAGGGGGCTGAAAAACTGTTTTTT.

The table lists this clone with a few counts. This specimen includes other DNA sequences encoding the same CDR3. This rearrangement joins TRBV18 to TRBJ2-7; the D is unclear. Germline CDR1 is KGHSH and CDR2 is LQKENI. This CDR3 contains 14 residues. V lost 0 bases to trimming and J lost 1 base, with 7 bases between them. Here the CDR3 reads CASSPPSGSYEQYF. DNA for the CDR3: TGTGCCAGCTCACCACCGTCGGGTTCCTACGAGCAGTACTTC.

The V gene is TRBV28, the J gene TRBJ2-5; 8 bases map to TRBD1. Germline loops: CDR1 MDHEN, CDR2 SYDVKM. There are 13 residues in the CDR3. The junction had 11 bases not matched to a gene; V was cut back by 10 bases and J by 7 bases. The CDR3 sequence: CAISPGTGGTQYF. The CDR3 DNA follows: TGTGCCATCAGCCCCGGGACAGGTGGGACCCAGTACTTC.

The CDR3 sequence: CASSSGRGQGIRTQYF. In DNA, the CDR3 is TGTGCCAGCAGCTCTGGAAGAGGACAGGGGATAAGGACCCAGTACTTC. The chain is built from TRBV11-2 and TRBJ2-5; 9 nucleotides agree with TRBD1. The CDR3 loop spans 16 amino acids. Germline V CDR1 and CDR2: SGHAT, FQNNGV. V dropped 4 bases and J dropped 7; count of bases not matched to a gene: 13.

V is TRBV15 and J is TRBJ2-7, with 11 nucleotides matching TRBD1. This CDR3 has 17 residues. CDR1 is LNHNV and CDR2 is YYDKDF in the germline V gene (reference sequence). V trimming: 4 bases; J trimming: 2 bases; junction bases outside the gene matches: 10. CDR3 nucleotides: TGTGCCACCAGCAATTTAAACCGGGACAGGGGGACCTACGAGCAGTACTTC. This gives the protein CATSNLNRDRGTYEQYF.

This clone showed up just a few times. The rearrangement joins TRBV6-1 to TRBJ2-7; 9 bases line up with TRBD2. V lost 0 bases, J lost 0 bases, and 0 bases stayed unmatched. The CDR3 is 15 amino acids. Germline V gives CDR1 MNHNS, CDR2 SASEGT. Written as DNA, the CDR3 is TGTGCCAGCAGTGAAGCACTAGCGGGCTCCTACGAGCAGTACTTC. Its translation: CASSEALAGSYEQYF.

V is TRBV2 and J is TRBJ1-2; D might be TRBD1 (5 bases). Looked up from germline, CDR1 is SNHLY and CDR2 is FYNNEI. The CDR3 sequence is 14 residues long. Trimming took off 7 bases at V and 2 bases at J, with 14 bases between the two ends. The CDR3 bases are TGTGCCAGCACCGCCACGGGACTCAACTATGGCTACACCTTC. It is translated as CASTATGLNYGYTF.

The chain links TRBV7-9 to TRBJ1-4, with TRBD1 matching over 7 bases. Germline trimming cut 0 bases from V and 8 bases from J; bases unmatched to any gene: 3. Germline-derived CDR1 and CDR2 are SEHNR and FQNEAQ (reference sequence). The CDR3 runs 14 residues. Here the CDR3 reads CASSLAGTVEKLFF. The CDR3 coding sequence is TGTGCCAGCAGCTTAGCGGGGACAGTCGAAAAACTGTTTTTT.

The V gene is TRBV5-4, the J gene TRBJ2-2, with 11 positions matching TRBD1. CDR1 and CDR2 (germline): SGHNT, YYREEE (reference sequence). After removal of 4 bases from V and 10 bases from J, the junction contained 9 bases not matched to a gene. The CDR3 runs to 15 residues. CDR3 protein: CASSGGQGAFEELFF. The CDR3, as DNA: TGTGCCAGCAGCGGAGGACAGGGGGCGTTCGAGGAGCTGTTTTTT.

This chain joins TRBV2 and TRBJ1-1; D may be TRBD1 (6 bases). Germline loops: CDR1 SNHLY, CDR2 FYNNEI. V lost 3 bases to trimming and J lost 7 bases, with 18 bases between them. This CDR3 region has 15 residues. The CDR3 sequence: CASSDEGGVLVEAFF. The CDR3 bases are TGTGCCAGCAGTGATGAAGGGGGGGTGTTAGTTGAAGCTTTCTTT.

The genes are TRBV7-9 and TRBJ2-7; D is uncertain. Germline V lookup: CDR1 SEHNR, CDR2 FQNEAQ (reference sequence). The ends were cut back, 5 bases at V and 4 bases at J, with 6 bases in the middle. This CDR3 region has 11 residues. Written as DNA, the CDR3 is TGTGCCAGCAGCCGTCAGTACGAGCAGTACTTC. Translating gives CASSRQYEQYF.

About this clone itself: A read error may account for a junction end that differs from germline. V usage is TRBV2 and J usage is TRBJ1-4; a possible D gene is TRBD1 (5 bases). Germline V gene data show CDR1 as SNHLY and CDR2 as FYNNEI. The CDR3 is made up of 14 amino acids. The CDR3 DNA is TGTGCCAGCCGTGAACAAGGGGAAGGAGAAAAACTGTTTTTT. Translating it yields CASREQGEGEKLFF.

The CDR3 here is CASSLGTEYEQYF. DNA for the CDR3: TGTGCCAGCAGCCTCGGGACAGAATACGAGCAGTACTTC. The V and J genes are TRBV2 and TRBJ2-7; TRBD1 aligns across 7 bases. The CDR3 has 13 residues. Germline V lookup: CDR1 SNHLY, CDR2 FYNNEI. V lost 6 bases to trimming and J lost 4 bases; unmatched junction nucleotides: 6.

The chain's CDR3 is CASSSRTINEQFF. The CDR3 region has the DNA TGTGCCAGCAGCTCCCGGACAATCAATGAGCAGTTCTTC. The J gene is TRBJ2-1, the V gene TRBV5-4; possibly TRBD1 for D (5 bases). CDR1 and CDR2 (germline): SGHNT, YYREEE (reference sequence). This CDR3 contains 13 residues. The ends were cut back, 3 bases at V and 6 bases at J, with 10 bases in the middle.

The rearrangement links TRBV27 to TRBJ2-7; the D is unclear. This CDR3 has 13 amino acids. Trimming took off 3 bases at V and 2 bases at J, with 8 bases between the two ends. Germline CDR1 and CDR2: MNHEY and SMNVEV (reference sequence). The CDR3 sequence: CASSFTTPYEQYF. DNA of the CDR3: TGTGCCAGCAGTTTCACCACTCCCTACGAGCAGTACTTC.

This chain connects TRBV4-1 to TRBJ1-2, with TRBD1 identical over 10 bases. This CDR3 is 14 amino acids long. Trimming took 5 bases from V and 5 from J; bases not matched to a gene: 5. Germline CDR1 and CDR2: MGHRA and YSYEKL. The CDR3 nucleotides read TGCGCCAGCAGCGACGGGGACAGGGGTTATGGCTACACCTTC. Translating it yields CASSDGDRGYGYTF.

The V and J genes are TRBV10-3 and TRBJ2-1, with a possible D match to TRBD2 (6 bases). The CDR3 length is 13 residues. CDR1 and CDR2 (germline): ENHRY, SYGVKD. Trimming stripped 6 bases from V and 5 bases from J, with 11 bases between. Here the CDR3 reads CAIREGRNNEQFF. DNA for the CDR3: TGTGCCATCAGGGAGGGCAGGAACAATGAGCAGTTCTTC.

This rearrangement joins TRBV5-4 to TRBJ2-7; 9 nucleotides align to TRBD2. Germline V gives CDR1 SGHNT, CDR2 YYREEE (reference sequence). The CDR3 is 17 residues long. Losses at the gene ends were 3 bases for V and 4 bases for J; bases not matched to a gene: 14. CDR3 in amino acids: CASSSGSGSGGKYEQYF. DNA for the CDR3: TGTGCCAGCAGCTCGGGCTCAGGGAGCGGGGGGAAATACGAGCAGTACTTC.

The V and J genes are TRBV5-1 and TRBJ2-3; 12 nucleotides agree with TRBD2. The V gene's germline CDR1 is SGHRS and CDR2 YFSETQ. The V and J ends lost 0 bases and 14 bases, in that order; junction bases with no gene match: 10. This CDR3 has 15 residues. The CDR3: CASSLGDLAGGPWYF. CDR3 sequence (DNA): TGCGCCAGCAGCTTGGGGGACCTAGCGGGGGGGCCGTGGTATTTT.

The CDR3 nucleotides are TGTGCCTGGAGGGGACAGGGGGTCCGCGCCGGGGAGCTGTTTTTT. The encoded protein is CAWRGQGVRAGELFF. The chain uses TRBV30 and TRBJ2-2, with 11 nucleotides matching TRBD1. V was clipped by 3 bases and J by 6 bases; unmatched bases: 6. The length of the CDR3 is 15 residues. CDR1 GTSNPN and CDR2 SVGIG come from the germline V gene (reference sequence).

The chain combines TRBV9 with TRBJ2-5; 9 nucleotides agree with TRBD2. The CDR3 is made up of 16 amino acids. CDR1 and CDR2 (germline): SGDLS, YYNGEE. The ends lost 0 bases at V and 5 bases at J; junction bases unmatched: 8. The CDR3 coding sequence is TGTGCCAGCAGCGTAGAGGCTAGCGGGGTGAGTGAGACCCAGTACTTC. Amino acid sequence: CASSVEASGVSETQYF.

This clone was recorded a few times. The J gene is TRBJ2-7, the V gene TRBV5-5; the match to TRBD1 covers 7 bases. The CDR3 runs to 13 residues. With V trimmed by 4 bases and J by 4 bases, 5 bases remained unmatched. Germline CDR1 and CDR2: SGHKS and YYEKEE (reference sequence). DNA for the CDR3: TGTGCCAGCAGCCCGACAGGGCTATACGAGCAGTACTTC. Amino acid sequence: CASSPTGLYEQYF.

The CDR3 bases are TGTGCCAGCAGTTACGGGCTGCCGGGGGGCAATCAGCCCCAGCATTTT. Its translation: CASSYGLPGGNQPQHF. The rearrangement links TRBV6-5 to TRBJ1-5; perhaps TRBD1 as D (5 bases). This CDR3 has 16 residues. CDR1 is MNHEY, CDR2 SVGAGI, per germline. Trimming shortened V by 2 bases and J by 2 bases, and 13 bases separated the two germline ends.

The chain uses TRBV19 and TRBJ1-1; a possible D gene is TRBD1 (6 bases). Per the germline V gene, CDR1 is LNHDA and CDR2 is SQIVND (reference sequence). The CDR3 contains 15 residues. Trimming cost V 8 bases and J 5 bases, with 21 bases left between them. The CDR3, as DNA: TGTGCCAGTTCCCCTGATGGGGGGGCGGGTACTGAAGCTTTCTTT. It yields the protein CASSPDGGAGTEAFF.

This chain connects TRBV7-2 to TRBJ1-1; 7 bases are shared with TRBD1. Unmatched junction bases numbered 10, after V lost 5 bases and J lost 4 bases. CDR3 length: 15 residues. Germline CDR1 and CDR2: SGHTA and FQGNSA. CDR3 nucleotide sequence: TGTGCCAGCAGCCCCCCACGGGCAGGGGGCACTGAAGCTTTCTTT. Translating gives CASSPPRAGGTEAFF.